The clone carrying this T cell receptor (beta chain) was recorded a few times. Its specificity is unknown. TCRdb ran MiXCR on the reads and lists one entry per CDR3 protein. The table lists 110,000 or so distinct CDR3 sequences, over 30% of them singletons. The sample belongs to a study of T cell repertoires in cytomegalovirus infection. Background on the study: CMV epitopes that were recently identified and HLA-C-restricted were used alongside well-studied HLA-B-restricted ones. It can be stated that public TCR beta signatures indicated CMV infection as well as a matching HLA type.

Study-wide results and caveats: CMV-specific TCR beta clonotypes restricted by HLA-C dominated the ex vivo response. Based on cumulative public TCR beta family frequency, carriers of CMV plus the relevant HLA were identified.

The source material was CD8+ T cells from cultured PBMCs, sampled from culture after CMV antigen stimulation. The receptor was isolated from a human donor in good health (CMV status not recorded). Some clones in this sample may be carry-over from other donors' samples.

CDR3 bases: TGCGCCAGCAGCCAGGGGACACCCCCCTCCTACGAGCAGTACTTC. The encoded protein is CASSQGTPPSYEQYF. The chain is built from TRBV4-1 and TRBJ2-7, with D maybe TRBD1 (6 bases). V dropped 3 bases and J dropped 0 bases, with 12 bases sitting between them. CDR1 MGHRA and CDR2 YSYEKL come from the germline V gene. The CDR3 loop spans 15 amino acids.